The source of this T cell receptor (beta chain) is a study of beta chain features in type 1 diabetes. Study conclusions and caveats: TCRB rearrangement may or may not be influenced by HLA type; here this remained unresolved. Cells carrying high TCR expression could end up over-represented when cDNA is sequenced. Insertion counts at VDJ junctions were lower in type 1 diabetes patients, who also showed more deletions there.

The CDR3 is 15 amino acids. Germline V lookup: CDR1 ENHRY, CDR2 SYGVKD. V was pared by 6 bases and J by 1 base, with 4 bases of the junction left unmatched. This clone has a handful of counts. Its target is not known. Investigators reverse transcribed all isolated RNA, so they sequenced expressed TCRB transcripts. TCRdb keeps only in-frame clones here, not all; method: immunoSEQ multiplex PCR. The data contain under 450,000 clones, around 13% of them singletons. The chain recombines TRBV10-3 with TRBJ2-7, with 12 bases fitting TRBD2. The sample taken for sequencing was naive CD4+ T cells from blood. This receptor was obtained from a man younger than 45 in good health. CDR3 region: CAIRTGTSGSYEQYV. The CDR3 DNA sequence: TGTGCCATCAGGACCGGGACTAGCGGGTCCTACGAGCAGTACGTC.